This T cell receptor beta chain comes out of a study of Ad26.COV2.S vaccination and SARS-CoV-2 variants. At the level of the study: This donor came from the COV1001 trial of Ad26.COV2.S.

Assay used: immunoSEQ multiplex PCR; TCRdb lists only in-frame clones, some missing. The sample includes approximately 500,000 clones, 70% to 90% of them seen just once. Treatment noted: 19 received Ad26.COV2.S at low or high dose, single or two shots; several received placebo; per-sample allocation not given. Collection of samples fell on day 63 after the first vaccine or placebo injection. Donation came from an adult in Boston who was aged 18-55 years. This clone was seen a single time. Its target is unknown. Findings of the study overall: Substantial breadth in spike-specific CD8+ and CD4+ T cell responses was reportedly seen after vaccination. Analytic work on TCR breadth and depth might have understated the full extent of total T cell responses.

Germline V lookup: CDR1 SGDLS, CDR2 YYNGEE. The CDR3 sequence is 14 residues long. Trimming pared 3 bases from V and 6 bases from J, leaving 16 bases between. This receptor was identified in a person aged 18-65 years who received the Ad26.COV2.S COVID-19 vaccine or a placebo. The source was peripheral blood, collected in a trial of Ad26.COV2.S vaccine versus placebo. The chain joins TRBV9 to TRBJ2-7; TRBD1 or TRBD2 may be the D gene (5 bases each). The CDR3 DNA follows: TGTGCCAGCAGCGCAACCGGGGCCGATTCCGAGCAGTACTTC. It specifies CASSATGADSEQYF.